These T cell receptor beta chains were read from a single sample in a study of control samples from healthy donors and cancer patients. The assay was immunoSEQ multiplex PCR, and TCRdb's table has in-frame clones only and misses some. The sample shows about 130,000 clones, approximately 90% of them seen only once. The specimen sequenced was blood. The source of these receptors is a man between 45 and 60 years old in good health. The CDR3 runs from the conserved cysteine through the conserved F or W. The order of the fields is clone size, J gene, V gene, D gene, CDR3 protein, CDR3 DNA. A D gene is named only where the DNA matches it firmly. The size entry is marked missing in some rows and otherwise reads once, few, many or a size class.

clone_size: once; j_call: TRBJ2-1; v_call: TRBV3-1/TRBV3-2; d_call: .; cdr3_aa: CASSQVRGRGLQNGQFF; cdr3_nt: TGTGCCAGCAGCCAAGTTCGCGGGCGGGGGCTACAAAATGGGCAGTTCTTC
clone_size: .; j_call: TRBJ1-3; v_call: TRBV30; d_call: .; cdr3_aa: CAWSLPPGNTIYF; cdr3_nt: TGTGCCTGGAGTCTCCCCCCTGGAAACACCATATATTTT
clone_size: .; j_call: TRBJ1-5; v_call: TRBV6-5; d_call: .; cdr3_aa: CASGPGGGSPQHF; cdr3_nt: TGTGCCAGCGGTCCGGGTGGGGGGTCGCCCCAGCATTTT
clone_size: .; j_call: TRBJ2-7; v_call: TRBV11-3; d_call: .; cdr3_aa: CASSLGQGTDEQYF; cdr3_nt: TGTGCCAGCAGCTTAGGTCAGGGAACCGACGAGCAGTACTTC
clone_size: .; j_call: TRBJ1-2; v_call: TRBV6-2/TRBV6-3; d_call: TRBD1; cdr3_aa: CASTPRGLGYGYTF; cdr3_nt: TGTGCCAGCACCCCAAGGGGGCTCGGCTATGGCTACACCTTC
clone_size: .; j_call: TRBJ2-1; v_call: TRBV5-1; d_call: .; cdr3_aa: CASSGSTLNEQFF; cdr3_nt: TGCGCCAGCAGCGGGTCCACCCTCAATGAGCAGTTCTTC
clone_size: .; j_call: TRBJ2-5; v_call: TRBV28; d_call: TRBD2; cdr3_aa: CASSSPLTGGETQYF; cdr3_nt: TGTGCCAGCAGTTCGCCCTTGACGGGGGGAGAGACCCAGTACTTC
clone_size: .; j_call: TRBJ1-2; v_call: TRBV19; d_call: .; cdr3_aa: CASSSTGFYGYTF; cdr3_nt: TGTGCCAGTAGTTCGACGGGTTTCTATGGCTACACCTTC
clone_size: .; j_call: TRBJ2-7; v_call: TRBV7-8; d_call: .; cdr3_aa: CASSNRGGYEQYF; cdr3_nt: TGTGCCAGCAGCAACAGAGGGGGGTACGAGCAGTACTTC
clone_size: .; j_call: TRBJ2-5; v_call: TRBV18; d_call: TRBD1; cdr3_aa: CASSLIPGQPRETQYF; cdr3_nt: TGTGCCAGCTCACTTATTCCGGGACAGCCCAGAGAGACCCAGTACTTC
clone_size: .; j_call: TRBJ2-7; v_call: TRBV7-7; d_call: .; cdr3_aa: CASSHGTSYEQYF; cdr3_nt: TGTGCTAGCAGCCACGGGACATCGTACGAGCAGTACTTC
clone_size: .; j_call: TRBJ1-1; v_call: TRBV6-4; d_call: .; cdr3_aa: CASCRDEGRLNTEAFF; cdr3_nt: TGTGCCAGCTGCCGGGACGAGGGAAGACTGAACACTGAAGCTTTCTTT
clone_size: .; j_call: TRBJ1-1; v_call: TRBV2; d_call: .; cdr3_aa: CASSRPPPESTTFF; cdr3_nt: TGTGCCAGCAGCCGACCCCCACCCGAGTCCACGACCTTCTTT
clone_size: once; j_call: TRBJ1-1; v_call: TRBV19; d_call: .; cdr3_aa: CASSIVMNTEAFF; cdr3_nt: TGTGCCAGTAGTATCGTCATGAACACTGAAGCTTTCTTT
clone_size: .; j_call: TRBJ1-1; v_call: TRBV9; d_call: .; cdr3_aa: CASSVDSYTEAFF; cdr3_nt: TGTGCCAGCAGCGTAGACTCATACACTGAAGCTTTCTTT
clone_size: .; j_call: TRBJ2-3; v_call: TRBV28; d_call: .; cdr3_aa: CASSLPDRPDTQYF; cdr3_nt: TGTGCCAGCAGTTTACCCGACAGACCAGATACGCAGTATTTT
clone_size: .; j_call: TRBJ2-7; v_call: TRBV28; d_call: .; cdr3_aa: CASSSPRTNSYEQYF; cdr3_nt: TGTGCCAGCAGTTCTCCGCGGACAAACTCCTACGAGCAGTACTTC
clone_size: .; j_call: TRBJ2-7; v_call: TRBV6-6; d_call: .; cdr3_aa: CASSSVAVAYEQYF; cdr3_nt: TGTGCCAGCAGTTCCGTAGCGGTAGCCTACGAGCAGTACTTC
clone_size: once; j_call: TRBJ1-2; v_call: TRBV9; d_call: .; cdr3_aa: CASSVGGGNYGYTF; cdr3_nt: TGTGCCAGCAGCGTAGGCGGGGGTAACTATGGCTACACCTTC
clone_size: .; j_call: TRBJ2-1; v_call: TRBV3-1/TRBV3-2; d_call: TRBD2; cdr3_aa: CASSHLLAGDYNEQFF; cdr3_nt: TGTGCCAGCAGCCACCTACTAGCGGGGGATTACAATGAGCAGTTCTTC
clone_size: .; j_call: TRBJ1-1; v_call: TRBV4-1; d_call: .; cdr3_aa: CASSQWSGMGGTEAFF; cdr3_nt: TGCGCCAGCAGCCAATGGAGCGGGATGGGGGGCACTGAAGCTTTCTTT
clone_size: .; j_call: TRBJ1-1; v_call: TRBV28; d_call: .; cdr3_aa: CASSPRGGSWTEAFF; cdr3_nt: TGTGCCAGCAGTCCCCGGGGGGGGAGTTGGACTGAAGCTTTCTTT
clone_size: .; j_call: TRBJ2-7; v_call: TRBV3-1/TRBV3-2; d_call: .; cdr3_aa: CASSGGSPYEQYF; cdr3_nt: TGTGCCAGCAGCGGGGGATCCCCCTACGAGCAGTACTTC
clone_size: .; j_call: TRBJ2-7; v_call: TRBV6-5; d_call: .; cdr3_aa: CASSYSIQGRSYEQYF; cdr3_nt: TGTGCCAGCAGTTACTCGATCCAGGGCAGATCCTACGAGCAGTACTTC
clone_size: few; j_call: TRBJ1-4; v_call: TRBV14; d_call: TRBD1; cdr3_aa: CASSLRTGGNEKLFF; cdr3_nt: TGTGCCAGCAGCCTAAGGACAGGGGGTAATGAAAAACTGTTTTTT